The 22 T cell receptor beta chains presented below share a single source sample, sequenced in a study of identical twins. MiXCR, run by TCRdb on the 5' RACE reads, gives a single entry per CDR3 protein. The data hold approximately 530,000 distinct CDR3 sequences, with 20% to 25% observed a single time. In addition, the sample was reused for a study of yellow fever vaccine responses in identical twins.

Sequencing used CD4+ T cells sorted from blood. The receptors were gathered from a young woman in good health.

The chain uses TRBV24-1 and TRBJ1-1, with TRBD1 as a possible D gene (5 bases). The CDR3 sequence is 13 residues long. The V end was cut by 2 bases, the J end by 9 bases, with 12 bases between. CDR1 is KGHDR, CDR2 SFDVKD, per germline. The CDR3 sequence: CATSDSGRTQAFF. The CDR3 region has the DNA TGTGCCACCAGTGATTCGGGGCGGACACAAGCTTTCTTT.

The rearrangement uses TRBV7-2 and TRBJ2-2; 7 nucleotides match TRBD2. The CDR3 has 14 amino acids. J gave up 5 bases and V 3 bases, and 3 bases lay outside the gene matches. Germline CDR1 is SGHTA and CDR2 is FQGNSA. The CDR3 DNA follows: TGTGCCAGCAGCTTTAGCGGGCGGACCGGGGAGCTGTTTTTT. Its translation: CASSFSGRTGELFF.

The chain combines TRBV6-1 with TRBJ2-2, with D tentatively TRBD2 (6 bases). This CDR3 region has 15 residues. V lost 7 bases to trimming and J lost 7 bases, with 19 bases between them. Germline lookup yields CDR1 MNHNS and CDR2 SASEGT. The CDR3 bases are TGTGCCAGCACGATTGGGGGGAGTAAGGGCGGGGAGCTGTTTTTT. Amino acid sequence: CASTIGGSKGGELFF.

The chain has TRBV20-1 and TRBJ1-3; 7 nucleotides line up with TRBD1. This CDR3 contains 16 residues. Per the germline V gene, CDR1 is DFQATT and CDR2 is SNEGSKA (reference sequence). Germline trimming cut 4 bases from V and 3 bases from J; bases unmatched to any gene: 12. The CDR3: CSATPLEGANGNTIYF. In nucleotides, the CDR3 is TGCAGTGCTACCCCTCTCGAGGGGGCAAATGGAAACACCATATATTTT.

The genes are TRBV28 and TRBJ2-1; D remains ambiguous. The length of the CDR3 is 17 residues. Per the germline V gene, CDR1 is MDHEN and CDR2 is SYDVKM. With 3 bases removed from V and 0 bases from J, the gap between germline ends came to 15 bases. The CDR3 DNA reads TGTGCCAGCAGTTTCTCGGTGGGGAAGAGCTCCTACAATGAGCAGTTCTTC. Protein sequence: CASSFSVGKSSYNEQFF.

This rearrangement joins TRBV12-3 or TRBV12-4 to TRBJ2-3; 8 bases are a match to TRBD1. V was pared by 5 bases and J by 14 bases, with 9 bases of the junction left unmatched. The CDR3 length is 12 residues. CDR3 bases: TGTGCCAGCAGTCATGACAGGGGCCAAGGGTATTTT. It codes for CASSHDRGQGYF.

J is TRBJ2-2 and V is TRBV10-1; TRBD2 aligns across 13 bases. Germline values: CDR1 WNHNN, CDR2 SYGVQD (reference sequence). The CDR3 consists of 14 residues. V lost 10 bases to trimming and J lost 5 bases; unmatched junction nucleotides: 4. The CDR3 nucleotides read TGCGCCACCTCGACTAGCGGGGGGACCGGGGAGCTGTTTTTT. Its protein product is CATSTSGGTGELFF.

The V call is TRBV5-4, the J call TRBJ2-2; 8 nucleotides match TRBD1. The CDR3 length is 14 residues. The V and J ends lost 4 bases and 7 bases, in that order; junction bases with no gene match: 6. CDR1 and CDR2 (germline): SGHNT, YYREEE (reference sequence). The CDR3 protein is CASSERQGFGELFF. In DNA, the CDR3 is TGTGCCAGCAGCGAGAGACAGGGGTTCGGGGAGCTGTTTTTT.

V and J are TRBV14 and TRBJ2-7; 13 nucleotides align to TRBD2. The germline CDR1 and CDR2 sequences are SGHDN and FVKESK. V was clipped by 1 base and J by 4 bases; unmatched bases: 10. The CDR3 spans 18 residues. CDR3 sequence reads: CASSQGVGLAGSKYEQYF. DNA for the CDR3: TGTGCCAGCAGCCAAGGTGTGGGACTAGCGGGATCGAAGTACGAGCAGTACTTC.

This clonotype has ten or more counts. The V call is TRBV20-1, the J call TRBJ2-1, with D perhaps matching TRBD2 (5 bases). CDR1 is DFQATT and CDR2 is SNEGSKA in the germline V gene (reference sequence). The CDR3 has 14 residues. Between the trimmed V and J ends, which lost 6 bases and 6 bases, there was a span of 18 bases. The CDR3 loop is CSAVPGSASNEQFF. DNA of the CDR3: TGCAGTGCAGTCCCGGGAAGCGCTTCCAATGAGCAGTTCTTC.

The J gene is TRBJ2-7, the V gene TRBV6-1; TRBD1 aligns across 8 bases. The V gene's germline CDR1 is MNHNS and CDR2 SASEGT. The V segment lost 6 bases and the J segment 3 bases; nucleotides outside the gene matches: 4. This CDR3 region has 13 residues. The CDR3 sequence is CASRTGGNYEQYV. As DNA, the CDR3 is TGTGCCAGCAGAACAGGGGGGAACTACGAGCAGTACGTC.

The sample holds a few counts of this clonotype. This rearrangement joins TRBV28 to TRBJ1-3; D is ambiguous. CDR3 length: 13 amino acids. Between the trimmed V and J ends, which lost 5 bases and 0 bases, there was a span of 5 bases. The V gene's germline CDR1 is MDHEN and CDR2 SYDVKM. The CDR3 region is CASSRPSGNTIYF. The CDR3 bases are TGTGCCAGCAGTCGACCCTCTGGAAACACCATATATTTT. Filled out from reference TRBV28 and TRBJ1-3, the complete variable domain reads DVKVTQSSRYLVKRTGEKVFLECVQDMDHENMFWYRQDPGLGLRLIYFSYDVKMKEKGDIPEGYSVSREKKERFSLILESASTNQTSMYLCASSRPSGNTIYFGEGSWLTVV.

This clonotype turned up a few times. With a much larger clone just one base away, this may be a read error. V gene TRBV12-3 or TRBV12-4 combines with J gene TRBJ1-5; TRBD1 might be the D (6 bases). The CDR3 contains 18 residues. CDR3 protein: CAISLGLVGAGGNQPQHF. Here the CDR3 DNA reads TGTGCCATCAGTTTAGGGTTGGTCGGGGCAGGGGGCAATCAGCCCCAGCATTTT.

The chain combines TRBV12-3 or TRBV12-4 with TRBJ1-1, with D uncertain. The ends were cut back, 7 bases at V and 5 bases at J, with 14 bases in the middle. This CDR3 is 13 amino acids long. The CDR3 reads CASTFLGKTEAFF. The DNA of the CDR3 is TGTGCCAGCACGTTCTTGGGGAAAACTGAAGCTTTCTTT.

This clonotype turned up a few times. V usage is TRBV20-1 and J usage is TRBJ2-5, with D perhaps TRBD1 or TRBD2 (6 bases each). CDR1 and CDR2 (germline): DFQATT, SNEGSKA (reference sequence). The CDR3 is 15 amino acids. V lost 1 base, J lost 5 bases, and 17 bases lay in between. CDR3 residues: CSARADWWGAETQYF. The CDR3 DNA reads TGCAGTGCTAGAGCTGATTGGTGGGGGGCCGAGACCCAGTACTTC.

The chain couples TRBV20-1 to TRBJ2-1, with 12 bases matching TRBD2. CDR3 size: 15 residues. V dropped 4 bases and J dropped 5; count of bases not matched to a gene: 6. Germline V gives CDR1 DFQATT, CDR2 SNEGSKA (reference sequence). The chain's CDR3 is CSATPLAGGDNEQFF. CDR3 DNA sequence: TGCAGTGCTACGCCACTAGCGGGAGGAGACAATGAGCAGTTCTTC.

There are a few counts of this clonotype. The chain uses TRBV2 and TRBJ2-5; D is possibly TRBD2 (6 bases). The CDR3 spans 14 residues. The ends were cut back, 6 bases at V and 1 base at J, with 12 bases in the middle. Looked up from germline, CDR1 is SNHLY and CDR2 is FYNNEI. The CDR3 sequence: CASRDSSVQETQYF. CDR3 nucleotide sequence: TGTGCCAGCAGGGACTCTAGCGTCCAAGAGACCCAGTACTTC.

This chain links TRBV7-9 with TRBJ1-4; the match to TRBD1 covers 7 bases. Losses at the gene ends were 5 bases for V and 3 bases for J; bases not matched to a gene: 6. CDR1 is SEHNR, CDR2 FQNEAQ, per germline (reference sequence). The CDR3 spans 15 residues. The CDR3 here is CASSELQGPNEKLFF. The CDR3 DNA sequence: TGTGCCAGCAGCGAGCTACAGGGGCCTAATGAAAAACTGTTTTTT.

This clonotype has more than one count but fewer than ten. J is TRBJ2-1 and V is TRBV24-1; 16 bases fit TRBD2. Trimming cost V 4 bases and J 4 bases; bases outside gene matches: 3. The CDR3 covers 17 residues. The V gene's germline CDR1 is KGHDR and CDR2 SFDVKD. The DNA of the CDR3 is TGTGCCACCAGTGACGGGACTAGCGGGAGGGGTTACAATGAGCAGTTCTTC. This translates into CATSDGTSGRGYNEQFF.

Only a few counts were recorded for this clonotype. The chain has TRBV5-1 and TRBJ2-2; the D is unclear. V lost 2 bases to trimming and J lost 0 bases, with 11 bases between them. This CDR3 spans 16 amino acids. Germline CDR1 is SGHRS and CDR2 is YFSETQ. The CDR3 sequence is CASSFLGYSNTGELFF. CDR3 DNA: TGCGCCAGCAGCTTCCTAGGCTACTCGAACACCGGGGAGCTGTTTTTT.

The genes are TRBV18 and TRBJ2-7; D is undetermined. V lost 6 bases, J lost 3 bases, and 12 bases lay in between. Germline V lookup: CDR1 KGHSH, CDR2 LQKENI. This CDR3 has 13 residues. As DNA, the CDR3 is TGTGCCAGCTCCAATACTGGCGGCTACGAGCAGTACGTC. It codes for CASSNTGGYEQYV.

The chain uses TRBV24-1 and TRBJ2-1; 10 bases are a match to TRBD1. There are 16 residues in the CDR3. V lost 2 bases and J lost 9; bases outside the gene matches: 9. CDR1 is KGHDR, CDR2 SFDVKD, per germline. CDR3 loop: CATSDWPGQGWAEQFF. As DNA, the CDR3 is TGTGCCACCAGTGATTGGCCGGGACAGGGGTGGGCTGAGCAGTTCTTC.